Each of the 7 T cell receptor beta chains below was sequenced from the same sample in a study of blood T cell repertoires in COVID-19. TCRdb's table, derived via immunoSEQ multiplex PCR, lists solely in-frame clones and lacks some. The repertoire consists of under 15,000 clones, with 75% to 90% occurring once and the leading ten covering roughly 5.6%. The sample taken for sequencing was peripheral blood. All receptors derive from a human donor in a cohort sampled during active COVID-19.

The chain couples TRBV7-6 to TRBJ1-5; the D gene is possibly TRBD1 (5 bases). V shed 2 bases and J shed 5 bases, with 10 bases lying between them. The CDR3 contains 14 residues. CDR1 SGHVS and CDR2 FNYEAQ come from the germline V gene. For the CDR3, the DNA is TGTGCCAGCAGCTTATACGGGGGTCATCAGCCCCAGCATTTT. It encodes CASSLYGGHQPQHF. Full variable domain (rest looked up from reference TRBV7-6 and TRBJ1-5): GAGVSQSPRYKVTKRGQDVALRCDPISGHVSLYWYRQALGQGPEFLTYFNYEAQQDKSGLPNDRFSAERPEGSISTLTIQRTEQRDSAMYRCASSLYGGHQPQHFGDGTRLSIL.

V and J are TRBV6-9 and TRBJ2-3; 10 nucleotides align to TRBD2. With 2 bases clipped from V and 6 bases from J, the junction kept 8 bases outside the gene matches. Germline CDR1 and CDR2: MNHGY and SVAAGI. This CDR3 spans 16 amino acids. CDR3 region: CASSYPKREGWDTQYF. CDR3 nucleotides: TGTGCCAGCAGTTATCCTAAGCGGGAGGGATGGGATACGCAGTATTTT.

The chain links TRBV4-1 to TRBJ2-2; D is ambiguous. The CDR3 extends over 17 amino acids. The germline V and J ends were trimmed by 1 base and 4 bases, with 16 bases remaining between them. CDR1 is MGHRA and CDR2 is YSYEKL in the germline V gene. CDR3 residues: CASSQGLPRSLTGELFF. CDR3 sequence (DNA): TGCGCCAGCAGCCAAGGGCTCCCGCGGTCACTCACCGGGGAGCTGTTTTTT.

This CDR3 is CGGGTDTQYF. For the CDR3, the DNA is TGTGGGGGGGGCACAGATACGCAGTATTTT. The chain is built from TRBV7-2 and TRBJ2-3; tentative D call: TRBD2 (6 bases). The CDR3 loop spans 10 amino acids. Germline CDR1 is SGHTA and CDR2 is FQGNSA.

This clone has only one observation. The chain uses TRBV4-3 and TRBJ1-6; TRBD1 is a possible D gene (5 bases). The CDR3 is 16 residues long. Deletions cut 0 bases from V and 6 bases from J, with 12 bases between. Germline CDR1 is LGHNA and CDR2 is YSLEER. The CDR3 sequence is CASSQEGTFANSPLHF. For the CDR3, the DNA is TGCGCCAGCAGCCAAGAAGGGACTTTCGCTAATTCACCCCTCCACTTT.

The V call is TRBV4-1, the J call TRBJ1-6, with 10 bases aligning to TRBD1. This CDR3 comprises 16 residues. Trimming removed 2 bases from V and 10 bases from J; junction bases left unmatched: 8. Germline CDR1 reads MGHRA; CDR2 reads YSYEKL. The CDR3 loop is CASSQRAGTGVSPLHF. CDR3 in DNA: TGCGCCAGCAGCCAAAGAGCCGGGACAGGGGTCTCACCCCTCCACTTT.

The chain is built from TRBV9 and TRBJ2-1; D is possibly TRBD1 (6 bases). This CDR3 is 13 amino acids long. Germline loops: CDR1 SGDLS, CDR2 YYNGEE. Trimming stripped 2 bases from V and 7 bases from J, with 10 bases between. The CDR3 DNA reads TGTGCCAGCAGCGTGGGGGCTGGGAATGAGCAGTTCTTC. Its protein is CASSVGAGNEQFF. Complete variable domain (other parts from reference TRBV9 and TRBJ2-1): DSGVTQTPKHLITATGQRVTLRCSPRSGDLSVYWYQQSLDQGLQFLIQYYNGEERAKGNILERFSAQQFPDLHSELNLSSLELGDSALYFCASSVGAGNEQFFGPGTRLTVL.